This TCR beta chain was obtained from a study of OX40 agonist ivuxolimab in advanced cancers. Study-wide background: Patients received ivuxolimab, an agonistic anti-OX40 (CD134) antibody.

The CDR3 runs 15 residues. Germline-derived CDR1 and CDR2 are SGHNT and YYREEE (reference sequence). V shed 4 bases, J shed 2 bases, and the junction held 4 bases outside the gene matches. Some clones are missing from TCRdb's copy, which holds only in-frame ones; the method was immunoSEQ multiplex PCR. Altogether more than 70,000 clones are present, roughly 88% being singletons, with the ten largest covering more than 0.25%. This clone was seen once. The material sequenced was CD4+ or CD8+ T cells sorted from blood, taken in a trial of the OX40 agonist ivuxolimab. V gene TRBV5-4 combines with J gene TRBJ2-3; 10 positions match TRBD1. The receptor comes from an adult with an advanced solid tumor such as melanoma, head and neck, liver or kidney cancer. The CDR3 DNA reads TGTGCCAGCAGCCCGGGACAGGGGATCACAGATACGCAGTATTTT. It encodes CASSPGQGITDTQYF.